The rows below give T cell receptor beta chains drawn from one sample of a study of patients and donors after allogeneic stem cell transplantation. MiXCR, applied by TCRdb to the RT-PCR reads, yields one record per CDR3 protein. The sample shows about 960,000 distinct CDR3 sequences, about a sixth of them seen only once. Sequencing was performed on blood, either unsorted or a sorted T cell fraction (not recorded which). Receptors originate from a human donor who was either an allogeneic HSCT recipient or a stem cell or donor lymphocyte infusion donor (not recorded which). It is not recorded whose cells these are; they may come from a transplant donor. CDR3s include the opening cysteine and the closing phenylalanine or tryptophan. A D gene is named only where the DNA matches it firmly. A row's size may be missing; if present it is once, few, many or a size class.

D,size,J,V,CDR3,DNA
TRBD2,few,TRBJ2-7,TRBV12-5,CASATGTSGNEQYF,TGTGCTAGTGCCACCGGGACTAGCGGGAACGAGCAGTACTTC
.,.,TRBJ2-3,TRBV9,CASSAAPPDTQYF,TGTGCCAGCAGCGCCGCACCCCCAGATACGCAGTATTTT
TRBD2,.,TRBJ2-1,TRBV9,CASSVVTSANEQFF,TGTGCCAGCAGCGTAGTTACTAGCGCCAATGAGCAGTTCTTC
.,.,TRBJ2-1,TRBV14,CASSQFPGRTYNEQFF,TGTGCCAGCAGCCAATTTCCCGGGAGAACCTACAATGAGCAGTTCTTC
TRBD1,many,TRBJ1-1,TRBV29-1,CSVWGQMNTEAFF,TGCAGCGTTTGGGGACAGATGAACACTGAAGCTTTCTTT
.,.,TRBJ1-5,TRBV18,CASSPSGVSNQPQHF,TGTGCCAGCAGTCCCAGTGGAGTTAGCAATCAGCCCCAGCATTTT
.,few,TRBJ2-7,TRBV5-1,CASSWPHPYEQYF,TGCGCCAGCAGTTGGCCTCACCCCTACGAGCAGTACTTC
.,many,TRBJ2-5,TRBV9,CASSVDMAQETQYF,TGTGCCAGCAGCGTAGACATGGCCCAAGAGACCCAGTACTTC
TRBD2,.,TRBJ2-1,TRBV12-3/TRBV12-4,CASSPVAGDPYNEQFF,TGTGCCAGCAGTCCAGTAGCGGGCGACCCCTACAATGAGCAGTTCTTC
.,few,TRBJ1-3,TRBV6-1,CASSAYTSSGNTIYF,TGTGCCAGCAGTGCCTACACCAGCTCTGGAAACACCATATATTTT
TRBD2,few,TRBJ2-5,TRBV6-1,CASRRLAGEETQYF,TGTGCCTCCCGCCGACTAGCGGGGGAGGAGACCCAGTACTTC
TRBD1,many,TRBJ1-5,TRBV4-2,CASSRSPGQGSIQPQHF,TGTGCCAGCAGCCGATCCCCGGGACAGGGGAGTATTCAGCCCCAGCATTTT
.,.,TRBJ2-3,TRBV10-3,CAISDKGPDTQYF,TGTGCCATCAGTGACAAAGGCCCAGATACGCAGTATTTT
.,.,TRBJ2-5,TRBV7-2,CASSLSRELETQYF,TGTGCCAGCAGCTTATCTCGGGAATTGGAGACCCAGTACTTC
.,.,TRBJ1-1,TRBV24-1,CATSPGVGTAFF,TGTGCCACCAGTCCCGGAGTGGGCACAGCTTTCTTT
TRBD2,.,TRBJ2-7,TRBV4-2,CASSQDRSGTSGSYEQYF,TGTGCCAGCAGCCAAGATAGGAGTGGGACTAGCGGTTCCTACGAGCAGTACTTC
.,few,TRBJ1-2,TRBV12-3/TRBV12-4,CASSWRRGTANGYTF,TGTGCCAGCAGTTGGAGGCGGGGGACGGCGAATGGCTACACCTTC
.,many,TRBJ2-5,TRBV24-1,CATSEQETQYF,TGTGCCACCAGCGAGCAAGAGACCCAGTACTTC